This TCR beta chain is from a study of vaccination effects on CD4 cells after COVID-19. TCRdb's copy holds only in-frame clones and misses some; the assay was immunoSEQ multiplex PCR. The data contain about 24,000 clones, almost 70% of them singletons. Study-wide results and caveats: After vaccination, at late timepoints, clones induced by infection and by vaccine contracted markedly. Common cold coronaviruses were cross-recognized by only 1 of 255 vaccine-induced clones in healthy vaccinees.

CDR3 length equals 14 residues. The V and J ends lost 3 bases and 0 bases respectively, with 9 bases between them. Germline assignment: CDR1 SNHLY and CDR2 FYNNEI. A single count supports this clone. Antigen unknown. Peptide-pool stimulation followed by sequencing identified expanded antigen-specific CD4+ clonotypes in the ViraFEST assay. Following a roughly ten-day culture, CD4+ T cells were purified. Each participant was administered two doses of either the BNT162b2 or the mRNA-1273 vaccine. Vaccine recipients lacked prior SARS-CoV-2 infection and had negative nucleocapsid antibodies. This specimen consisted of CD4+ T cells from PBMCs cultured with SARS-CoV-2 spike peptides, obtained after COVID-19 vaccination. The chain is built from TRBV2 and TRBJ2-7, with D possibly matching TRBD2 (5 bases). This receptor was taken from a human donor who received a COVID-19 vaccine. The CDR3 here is CASSDLGSSYEQYF. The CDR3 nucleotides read TGTGCCAGCAGTGATTTAGGGAGCTCCTACGAGCAGTACTTC.